Listed below are T cell receptor beta chains from one sample, sequenced in a study of blood T cell repertoires in COVID-19. Only in-frame clones appear in the TCRdb table, and some are missing; sequencing was by immunoSEQ multiplex PCR. The data contain 180,000 or so clones, about four fifths of them seen just once; the ten biggest clones take up approximately 9.9%. Input material: peripheral blood. The receptor source for this set is a middle-aged woman with COVID-19, enrolled during active disease. Each CDR3 is given with its conserved first and last residue. The order of the fields is J gene, V gene, clone size, CDR3 length, D gene, CDR3 protein, CDR3 DNA. The D gene is left open where the match is weak. Only part of the rows carry a size: once, few, many, or a class if the clone is expanded.

J gene: TRBJ2-2
V gene: TRBV5-1
clone size: -
CDR3 length: 14
D gene: TRBD1
CDR3 protein: CASSLHRGTGELFF
CDR3 DNA: TGCGCCAGCAGCTTGCACAGGGGAACCGGGGAGCTGTTTTTT

J gene: TRBJ1-4
V gene: TRBV6-5
clone size: -
CDR3 length: 13
D gene: -
CDR3 protein: CASSRATNEKLFF
CDR3 DNA: TGTGCCAGCAGCCGAGCAACTAATGAAAAACTGTTTTTT

J gene: TRBJ1-1
V gene: TRBV10-3
clone size: -
CDR3 length: 15
D gene: -
CDR3 protein: CAISGDPQGYTEAFF
CDR3 DNA: TGTGCCATCAGTGGAGATCCCCAGGGGTACACTGAAGCTTTCTTT

J gene: TRBJ2-1
V gene: TRBV27
clone size: -
CDR3 length: 16
D gene: -
CDR3 protein: CASSRQGRIIGNEQFF
CDR3 DNA: TGTGCCAGCAGCCGGCAGGGTAGGATAATCGGAAATGAGCAGTTCTTC

J gene: TRBJ2-1
V gene: TRBV7-3
clone size: -
CDR3 length: 20
D gene: TRBD2
CDR3 protein: CASSLAGGDNPTSGSDEQFF
CDR3 DNA: TGTGCCAGCAGCTTAGCGGGTGGGGACAATCCGACTAGCGGGAGTGATGAGCAGTTCTTC

J gene: TRBJ1-1
V gene: TRBV2
clone size: -
CDR3 length: 13
D gene: TRBD1
CDR3 protein: CASRGTGVSLAFF
CDR3 DNA: TGTGCCAGCAGAGGGACAGGGGTCTCTTTAGCTTTCTTT

J gene: TRBJ1-2
V gene: TRBV2
clone size: few
CDR3 length: 12
D gene: TRBD1
CDR3 protein: CASGEQGSGYTF
CDR3 DNA: TGTGCCAGCGGGGAACAGGGGTCTGGCTACACCTTC

J gene: TRBJ1-2
V gene: TRBV3-1/TRBV3-2
clone size: -
CDR3 length: 12
D gene: TRBD1
CDR3 protein: CASRTGDGGYTF
CDR3 DNA: TGTGCCAGCCGGACAGGGGACGGTGGCTACACCTTC

J gene: TRBJ2-1
V gene: TRBV28
clone size: once
CDR3 length: 19
D gene: TRBD2
CDR3 protein: CASPPSAGGPLSSYNEQFF
CDR3 DNA: TGTGCCAGCCCCCCGTCCGCGGGAGGGCCATTAAGCTCCTACAATGAGCAGTTCTTC

J gene: TRBJ2-7
V gene: TRBV15
clone size: -
CDR3 length: 14
D gene: TRBD1
CDR3 protein: CATSRTGATYEQYF
CDR3 DNA: TGTGCCACCAGCAGGACAGGGGCCACCTACGAGCAGTACTTC

J gene: TRBJ1-5
V gene: TRBV21-1
clone size: once
CDR3 length: 16
D gene: -
CDR3 protein: CASSNPWDTAGGPQHF
CDR3 DNA: TGTGCCAGCAGCAATCCCTGGGACACTGCAGGGGGGCCCCAGCATTTT

J gene: TRBJ2-5
V gene: TRBV30
clone size: -
CDR3 length: 12
D gene: TRBD2
CDR3 protein: CAWGLAGGTQYF
CDR3 DNA: TGTGCCTGGGGACTAGCGGGAGGGACCCAGTACTTC

J gene: TRBJ2-1
V gene: TRBV7-6
clone size: -
CDR3 length: 16
D gene: TRBD1
CDR3 protein: CASSRQMDRGYNEQFF
CDR3 DNA: TGTGCCAGCAGCCGACAGATGGACAGGGGCTACAATGAGCAGTTCTTC

J gene: TRBJ2-3
V gene: TRBV6-5
clone size: -
CDR3 length: 11
D gene: -
CDR3 protein: CASKDSDTQYF
CDR3 DNA: TGTGCCAGCAAAGACTCAGATACGCAGTATTTT

J gene: TRBJ2-2
V gene: TRBV5-1
clone size: -
CDR3 length: 15
D gene: TRBD1
CDR3 protein: CASSLWTGDTGELFF
CDR3 DNA: TGCGCCAGCAGCTTGTGGACAGGGGACACCGGGGAGCTGTTTTTT

J gene: TRBJ2-3
V gene: TRBV3-1/TRBV3-2
clone size: -
CDR3 length: 12
D gene: TRBD2
CDR3 protein: CASSRGSDTQYF
CDR3 DNA: TGTGCCAGCAGCCGCGGGAGCGATACGCAGTATTTT

J gene: TRBJ2-5
V gene: TRBV18
clone size: -
CDR3 length: 13
D gene: -
CDR3 protein: CASSPLRKETQYF
CDR3 DNA: TGTGCCAGCTCACCATTGAGGAAAGAGACCCAGTACTTC

J gene: TRBJ2-5
V gene: TRBV15
clone size: once
CDR3 length: 15
D gene: TRBD2
CDR3 protein: CATSRAAGAGETQYF
CDR3 DNA: TGTGCCACCAGCAGAGCAGCGGGGGCCGGTGAGACCCAGTACTTC

J gene: TRBJ1-1
V gene: TRBV15
clone size: -
CDR3 length: 12
D gene: -
CDR3 protein: CATSTSRGEAFF
CDR3 DNA: TGTGCCACCAGCACAAGCCGCGGTGAAGCTTTCTTT

J gene: TRBJ2-1
V gene: TRBV7-2
clone size: -
CDR3 length: 16
D gene: TRBD2
CDR3 protein: CASSLQGTSGYNEQFF
CDR3 DNA: TGTGCCAGCAGCCTGCAAGGGACTAGCGGATACAATGAGCAGTTCTTC

J gene: TRBJ1-4
V gene: TRBV3-1/TRBV3-2
clone size: -
CDR3 length: 17
D gene: -
CDR3 protein: CASSHRGTGLVGEKLFF
CDR3 DNA: TGTGCCAGCAGCCACCGGGGTACAGGGCTTGTGGGTGAAAAACTGTTTTTT

J gene: TRBJ1-2
V gene: TRBV6-5
clone size: -
CDR3 length: 13
D gene: TRBD1
CDR3 protein: CASSSTGALGYTF
CDR3 DNA: TGTGCCAGCAGCTCGACAGGGGCATTAGGCTACACCTTC

J gene: TRBJ1-6
V gene: TRBV5-1
clone size: few
CDR3 length: 14
D gene: TRBD1
CDR3 protein: CASSWGQGNSPLHF
CDR3 DNA: TGCGCCAGCAGCTGGGGACAGGGAAATTCACCCCTCCACTTT

J gene: TRBJ2-6
V gene: TRBV7-9
clone size: -
CDR3 length: 15
D gene: -
CDR3 protein: CASNDRGSGANVLTF
CDR3 DNA: TGTGCCAGCAACGATAGAGGATCTGGGGCCAACGTCCTGACTTTC

J gene: TRBJ2-2
V gene: TRBV28
clone size: -
CDR3 length: 15
D gene: TRBD2
CDR3 protein: CASSLTGGRTGELFF
CDR3 DNA: TGTGCCAGCAGTTTGACGGGAGGTCGCACCGGGGAGCTGTTTTTT

J gene: TRBJ1-1
V gene: TRBV10-2
clone size: -
CDR3 length: 14
D gene: -
CDR3 protein: CASRGIGATTEAFF
CDR3 DNA: TGCGCCAGCAGAGGAATAGGGGCGACGACTGAAGCTTTCTTT

J gene: TRBJ1-5
V gene: TRBV5-1
clone size: -
CDR3 length: 15
D gene: -
CDR3 protein: CASSAGAGGNQPQHF
CDR3 DNA: TGCGCCAGCAGCGCGGGAGCAGGCGGCAATCAGCCCCAGCATTTT

J gene: TRBJ2-1
V gene: TRBV7-9
clone size: -
CDR3 length: 16
D gene: TRBD2
CDR3 protein: CASSLIPSGIEREQFF
CDR3 DNA: TGTGCCAGCAGCTTAATCCCTAGCGGGATTGAGCGTGAGCAGTTCTTC

J gene: TRBJ1-6
V gene: TRBV30
clone size: -
CDR3 length: 14
D gene: -
CDR3 protein: CAWSVQGYNSPLHF
CDR3 DNA: TGTGCCTGGAGTGTACAGGGTTATAATTCACCCCTCCACTTT